Presented here are 20 T cell receptor beta chains from one specimen sequenced in a study of T cells in localized non-small cell lung cancer. Clones were sequenced by immunoSEQ multiplex PCR, and TCRdb holds only the in-frame ones, with some missing. The sample shows 50,000 to 65,000 clones, roughly 80% of them seen only once. The sequenced sample was PBMCs, obtained before any cancer treatment. The origin of the receptors is a man aged 35 to 69 with stage II lung adenocarcinoma.

The chain combines TRBV30 with TRBJ2-7; D is perhaps TRBD1 (6 bases). Germline CDR1 is GTSNPN and CDR2 is SVGIG (reference sequence). The CDR3 is made up of 13 amino acids. Deletions cut 8 bases from V and 0 bases from J, with 14 bases between. CDR3: CALRTANSYEQYF. CDR3 sequence (DNA): TGTGCCCTACGGACAGCTAACTCCTACGAGCAGTACTTC.

This clone turned up a few times. The chain combines TRBV19 with TRBJ2-3, with a possible D match to TRBD2 (6 bases). Germline assignment: CDR1 LNHDA and CDR2 SQIVND (reference sequence). The CDR3 sequence is 16 residues long. V was cut by 5 bases and J by 4 bases, with 19 bases left in between. CDR3 residues: CASSARPGLPADTQYF. CDR3 nucleotide sequence: TGTGCCAGTAGTGCCCGACCGGGACTCCCGGCAGATACGCAGTATTTT.

A few counts support this clone. V is TRBV19 and J is TRBJ2-1, with no clear D. Germline CDR1 and CDR2: LNHDA and SQIVND (reference sequence). This CDR3 has 12 residues. The V and J ends lost 7 bases and 6 bases respectively, with 10 bases between them. The CDR3 loop is CASKDEVNEQFF. For the CDR3, the DNA is TGTGCCAGTAAGGACGAAGTCAATGAGCAGTTCTTC. Full variable domain (missing parts from reference TRBV19 and TRBJ2-1): DGGITQSPKYLFRKEGQNVTLSCEQNLNHDAMYWYRQDPGQGLRLIYYSQIVNDFQKGDIAEGYSVSREKKESFPLTVTSAQKNPTAFYLCASKDEVNEQFFGPGTRLTVL.

The genes are TRBV7-9 and TRBJ1-1; 7 nucleotides line up with TRBD1. The germline V gene encodes CDR1 SEHNR and CDR2 FQNEAQ (reference sequence). J lost 2 bases, V lost 1 base, and 10 bases had no gene match. The CDR3 totals 17 residues. The DNA for the CDR3 is TGTGCCAGCAGCTTAGGTCCAGGGGGACGTAGAAACACTGAAGCTTTCTTT. Encoded protein: CASSLGPGGRRNTEAFF.

This clone was recorded many times. The rearrangement links TRBV6-1 to TRBJ1-2; D is ambiguous. Germline V CDR1 and CDR2: MNHNS, SASEGT. V lost 2 bases, J lost 4 bases, and 8 bases lay in between. This CDR3 is 13 amino acids long. The CDR3 DNA sequence: TGTGCCAGCAGTGAATCGGGTTTCTATGGCTACACCTTC. This gives the protein CASSESGFYGYTF.

The V gene is TRBV30, the J gene TRBJ1-6, with D maybe TRBD1 (5 bases). V was shortened by 0 bases and J by 10 bases, with 13 bases between the two germline ends. The CDR3 is 14 amino acids. Looked up from germline, CDR1 is GTSNPN and CDR2 is SVGIG (reference sequence). DNA of the CDR3: TGTGCCTGGAGTGTACGGGGGGTTCGGTCACCCCTCCACTTT. It is translated as CAWSVRGVRSPLHF.

This clone was found once. The V call is TRBV4-3, the J call TRBJ2-2; D is ambiguous. The germline V gene encodes CDR1 LGHNA and CDR2 YSLEER. This CDR3 has 13 amino acids. V was shortened by 2 bases and J by 7 bases, with 8 bases between the two germline ends. Here the CDR3 DNA reads TGCGCCAGCAGCCAACGACTTGGCGGGGAGCTGTTTTTT. As protein: CASSQRLGGELFF.

This chain uses TRBV5-8 with TRBJ1-1; D remains ambiguous. This CDR3 spans 11 amino acids. V lost 4 bases and J lost 7, with 8 bases in between. Germline lookup yields CDR1 SGHTS and CDR2 YDEGEE. This CDR3 reads CASSRRYEAFF. CDR3 in DNA: TGTGCCAGCAGCCGACGGTATGAAGCTTTCTTT.

V usage is TRBV5-1 and J usage is TRBJ2-3, with 8 bases matching TRBD2. Losses at the gene ends were 0 bases for V and 5 bases for J; bases not matched to a gene: 5. Germline CDR1 SGHRS, CDR2 YFSETQ. The length of the CDR3 is 15 residues. This chain's CDR3 is CASSLGTSRKDTQYF. The CDR3 bases are TGCGCCAGCAGCTTGGGGACTAGCAGAAAAGATACGCAGTATTTT. The full variable domain, rest sourced from reference TRBV5-1 and TRBJ2-3, is KAGVTQTPRYLIKTRGQQVTLSCSPISGHRSVSWYQQTPGQGLQFLFEYFSETQRNKGNFPGRFSGRQFSNSRSEMNVSTLELGDSALYLCASSLGTSRKDTQYFGPGTRLTVL.

The V gene is TRBV20-1, the J gene TRBJ1-1; D possibly corresponds to TRBD1 (5 bases). The CDR3 totals 11 residues. Trimming pared 6 bases from V and 5 bases from J, leaving 10 bases between. Germline assignment: CDR1 DFQATT and CDR2 SNEGSKA (reference sequence). The chain's CDR3 is CSAEGMTEAFF. CDR3 coding DNA: TGCAGTGCCGAGGGGATGACTGAAGCTTTCTTT.

This clone was seen only once. CDR3 nucleotides: TGTGCCAGCAGTGCCCGGACAGGGGTTTCTGGGGCCAACGTCCTGACTTTC. The encoded protein is CASSARTGVSGANVLTF. The V gene is TRBV6-1, the J gene TRBJ2-6, with TRBD1 matching over 9 bases. The V gene end was trimmed by 4 bases and the J gene end by 1 base; junction bases not matched to a gene: 5. Germline CDR1 and CDR2: MNHNS and SASEGT. This CDR3 region has 17 residues.

The chain employs TRBV19 and TRBJ2-1; D perhaps matches TRBD1 (6 bases). There are 15 residues in the CDR3. Germline CDR1 and CDR2: LNHDA and SQIVND (reference sequence). The germline V and J ends were trimmed by 4 bases and 8 bases, with 18 bases remaining between them. The CDR3 spells CASSRGQHSSDEQFF. DNA of the CDR3: TGTGCCAGTAGTAGAGGACAGCATAGTAGTGATGAGCAGTTCTTC. Full variable domain (rest looked up from reference TRBV19 and TRBJ2-1): DGGITQSPKYLFRKEGQNVTLSCEQNLNHDAMYWYRQDPGQGLRLIYYSQIVNDFQKGDIAEGYSVSREKKESFPLTVTSAQKNPTAFYLCASSRGQHSSDEQFFGPGTRLTVL.

The CDR3 protein is CAWQGGDSPLHF. CDR3 nucleotide sequence: TGTGCCTGGCAGGGCGGGGATTCACCCCTCCACTTT. This chain links TRBV30 with TRBJ1-6; weak D call: TRBD1 (5 bases). V lost 5 bases and J 8 bases, leaving 10 bases between the germline ends. The CDR3 spans 12 residues. CDR1 and CDR2 (germline): GTSNPN, SVGIG (reference sequence).

This clone was found a few times. The chain carries TRBV7-2 and TRBJ2-1; 11 nucleotides align to TRBD2. Unmatched junction bases numbered 4, after V lost 4 bases and J lost 8 bases. The CDR3 length is 14 residues. Germline CDR1 reads SGHTA; CDR2 reads FQGNSA. The CDR3 nucleotides are TGTGCCAGCAGCTCTACTAGCGGGGGTTATGAGCAGTTCTTC. Protein sequence: CASSSTSGGYEQFF.

The V gene is TRBV6-5, the J gene TRBJ2-1; the match to TRBD2 covers 7 bases. Per the germline V gene, CDR1 is MNHEY and CDR2 is SVGAGI. CDR3 length equals 14 residues. J gave up 4 bases and V 6 bases, and 6 bases lay outside the gene matches. The CDR3, as DNA: TGTGCCAGCAGCCGTAGCGGGCCTTACAATGAGCAGTTCTTC. The encoded protein is CASSRSGPYNEQFF.

As DNA, the CDR3 is TGTGCCAGCAGCTTGGCCAAATGGGGGAGCGACTATGGCTACACCTTC. Its translation: CASSLAKWGSDYGYTF. The chain uses TRBV5-5 and TRBJ1-2, with D tentatively TRBD1 (5 bases). The V gene lost 0 bases and the J gene lost 3 bases, with 15 bases spanning the gap. There are 16 residues in the CDR3. Germline V gives CDR1 SGHKS, CDR2 YYEKEE (reference sequence). Together with reference TRBV5-5 and TRBJ1-2, the CDR3 gives the full variable domain: DAGVTQSPTHLIKTRGQQVTLRCSPISGHKSVSWYQQVLGQGPQFIFQYYEKEERGRGNFPDRFSARQFPNYSSELNVNALLLGDSALYLCASSLAKWGSDYGYTFGSGTRLTVV.

The V and J genes are TRBV7-9 and TRBJ2-1; a weak D match, TRBD2 (5 bases). The V gene lost 1 base and the J gene lost 1 base, with 11 bases spanning the gap. This CDR3 has 16 residues. Germline lookup yields CDR1 SEHNR and CDR2 FQNEAQ (reference sequence). CDR3 amino acids: CASSLEGSLSYNEQFF. The CDR3 DNA follows: TGTGCCAGCAGCTTAGAAGGGAGTTTGTCCTACAATGAGCAGTTCTTC.

Only one count was recorded for this clone. This rearrangement joins TRBV18 to TRBJ1-4, with D unclear. The CDR3 extends over 13 amino acids. Trimming cost V 0 bases and J 6 bases, with 5 bases left between them. Per the germline V gene, CDR1 is KGHSH and CDR2 is LQKENI. As DNA, the CDR3 is TGTGCCAGCTCACCACCCACGGATGAAAAACTGTTTTTT. Protein sequence: CASSPPTDEKLFF.

This clone was detected once. The chain recombines TRBV10-2 with TRBJ2-7, with 11 positions matching TRBD2. Germline CDR1 and CDR2: WSHSY and SAAADI. V lost 10 bases, J lost 2 bases, and 10 bases stayed unmatched. The CDR3 consists of 15 residues. CDR3 nucleotide sequence: TGCGCCACCGCCGGGACTAGCGGTTTGGCCTACGAGCAGTACTTC. Translating gives CATAGTSGLAYEQYF.

V usage is TRBV5-4 and J usage is TRBJ2-2; possibly TRBD2 for D (6 bases). CDR3 size: 15 residues. Germline V lookup: CDR1 SGHNT, CDR2 YYREEE (reference sequence). V lost 0 bases, J lost 5 bases, and 11 bases lay in between. The CDR3 coding sequence is TGTGCCAGCAGCTTGGCCGGGAGAGCAACCGGGGAGCTGTTTTTT. This translates into CASSLAGRATGELFF.